This is a list of T cell receptor beta chains from one sample in a study of T-cell reconstitution after alpha-beta-depleted transplantation in children. TCRdb recomputed calls from the PCR reads with MiXCR, one row per CDR3 protein. The data hold about 980,000 distinct CDR3 sequences, with about 26% observed a single time. The sequencing used PBMCs, mostly from graft donor cells, collected 360 days after TCRalphabeta/CD19-depleted stem cell transplant. All receptors come from a boy younger than two who had a stem cell transplant for SCID, so the T cells may come from the graft donor. CDR3s include the opening cysteine and the closing phenylalanine or tryptophan. The D gene is left open where the match is weak. Size is stated for part of the rows, as once, few or many counts, or as a class when the clone is expanded.

.	TRBV5-1	.	TRBJ2-1	TGCGCCAGCAGCCAACCGTTTGATCGCGAGCAGTTCTTC	CASSQPFDREQFF
.	TRBV20-1	TRBD1	TRBJ1-4	TGCAGTGCTAAATCAGGGGGGGCGGCCGAAAAACTGTTTTTT	CSAKSGGAAEKLFF
few	TRBV4-1	.	TRBJ2-5	TGCGCCAGCAGCCCTCGCTGGAGGGAATCAGAGACCCAGTACTTC	CASSPRWRESETQYF
.	TRBV4-1	.	TRBJ2-1	TGCGCCAGCAGCCAAGACCAGGATCGTCCGGGCTCCTACAATGAGCAGTTCTTC	CASSQDQDRPGSYNEQFF
.	TRBV12-3/TRBV12-4	TRBD1	TRBJ2-3	TGTGCCAGCAGTCCCGGGGACAGGGGGAGCACAGATACGCAGTATTTT	CASSPGDRGSTDTQYF
few	TRBV7-3	TRBD2	TRBJ2-1	TGTGCCAGCAGCTTAGTGGGCGGGACTAGCGGGGCCAATGAGCAGTTCTTC	CASSLVGGTSGANEQFF
few	TRBV29-1	.	TRBJ2-1	TGCAGCGTTCCGGGTCTCCGCTCCTACAATGAGCAGTTCTTC	CSVPGLRSYNEQFF
.	TRBV10-3	TRBD2	TRBJ2-7	TGTGCCATCAGTAAGGCTAGCGGTTCCTACGAGCAGTACTTC	CAISKASGSYEQYF
.	TRBV5-6	TRBD1	TRBJ2-3	TGTGCCAGCAGCTTTAACCCTTTTAGGGACAGGGAAAGCACAGATACGCAGTATTTT	CASSFNPFRDRESTDTQYF
few	TRBV15	TRBD2	TRBJ2-3	TGTGCCACCAGCAGAGATTACAGCGGGGGTGCAGATACGCAGTATTTT	CATSRDYSGGADTQYF
few	TRBV5-8	TRBD1	TRBJ2-5	TGTGCCAGCGCCCCCACTGGGACAGGGGCCCAAGAGACCCAGTACTTC	CASAPTGTGAQETQYF
few	TRBV20-1	.	TRBJ1-5	TGCAGTGCTGGGGAAAAACTGCTGAATCAGCCCCAGCATTTT	CSAGEKLLNQPQHF
.	TRBV10-3	.	TRBJ2-2	TGTGCCATCAGTGTGGCAGGGAACCTGGCCGGGGAGCTGTTTTTT	CAISVAGNLAGELFF
.	TRBV6-5	.	TRBJ1-6	TGTGCCAGCAGTTCCGGACTGATAAATTCACCCCTCCACTTT	CASSSGLINSPLHF
.	TRBV9	TRBD1	TRBJ1-3	TGTGCCAGCAGCGTCGGACAGGGGGCTTTGTCTGGAAACACCATATATTTT	CASSVGQGALSGNTIYF
.	TRBV9	TRBD2	TRBJ2-3	TGTGCCAGCAGCGTAGACACTAGCGGGGCGGAAGATACGCAGTATTTT	CASSVDTSGAEDTQYF
few	TRBV20-1	.	TRBJ1-5	TGCAGTGCTAGAGGGGGTAGCGGTGCAGGGAATCAGCCCCAGCATTTT	CSARGGSGAGNQPQHF
.	TRBV12-3/TRBV12-4	.	TRBJ2-7	TGTGCCAGCAGTCCTCACAGGGGGGGAATCTACGAGCAGTACTTC	CASSPHRGGIYEQYF
many	TRBV20-1	.	TRBJ2-3	TGCAGTGCTCCTACTAGCTCAGATACGCAGTATTTT	CSAPTSSDTQYF
.	TRBV11-2	TRBD2	TRBJ2-7	TGTGCCAGCAGCTTCCTAGCGGGGGCCCGATCGGGAGAGCAGTACTTC	CASSFLAGARSGEQYF